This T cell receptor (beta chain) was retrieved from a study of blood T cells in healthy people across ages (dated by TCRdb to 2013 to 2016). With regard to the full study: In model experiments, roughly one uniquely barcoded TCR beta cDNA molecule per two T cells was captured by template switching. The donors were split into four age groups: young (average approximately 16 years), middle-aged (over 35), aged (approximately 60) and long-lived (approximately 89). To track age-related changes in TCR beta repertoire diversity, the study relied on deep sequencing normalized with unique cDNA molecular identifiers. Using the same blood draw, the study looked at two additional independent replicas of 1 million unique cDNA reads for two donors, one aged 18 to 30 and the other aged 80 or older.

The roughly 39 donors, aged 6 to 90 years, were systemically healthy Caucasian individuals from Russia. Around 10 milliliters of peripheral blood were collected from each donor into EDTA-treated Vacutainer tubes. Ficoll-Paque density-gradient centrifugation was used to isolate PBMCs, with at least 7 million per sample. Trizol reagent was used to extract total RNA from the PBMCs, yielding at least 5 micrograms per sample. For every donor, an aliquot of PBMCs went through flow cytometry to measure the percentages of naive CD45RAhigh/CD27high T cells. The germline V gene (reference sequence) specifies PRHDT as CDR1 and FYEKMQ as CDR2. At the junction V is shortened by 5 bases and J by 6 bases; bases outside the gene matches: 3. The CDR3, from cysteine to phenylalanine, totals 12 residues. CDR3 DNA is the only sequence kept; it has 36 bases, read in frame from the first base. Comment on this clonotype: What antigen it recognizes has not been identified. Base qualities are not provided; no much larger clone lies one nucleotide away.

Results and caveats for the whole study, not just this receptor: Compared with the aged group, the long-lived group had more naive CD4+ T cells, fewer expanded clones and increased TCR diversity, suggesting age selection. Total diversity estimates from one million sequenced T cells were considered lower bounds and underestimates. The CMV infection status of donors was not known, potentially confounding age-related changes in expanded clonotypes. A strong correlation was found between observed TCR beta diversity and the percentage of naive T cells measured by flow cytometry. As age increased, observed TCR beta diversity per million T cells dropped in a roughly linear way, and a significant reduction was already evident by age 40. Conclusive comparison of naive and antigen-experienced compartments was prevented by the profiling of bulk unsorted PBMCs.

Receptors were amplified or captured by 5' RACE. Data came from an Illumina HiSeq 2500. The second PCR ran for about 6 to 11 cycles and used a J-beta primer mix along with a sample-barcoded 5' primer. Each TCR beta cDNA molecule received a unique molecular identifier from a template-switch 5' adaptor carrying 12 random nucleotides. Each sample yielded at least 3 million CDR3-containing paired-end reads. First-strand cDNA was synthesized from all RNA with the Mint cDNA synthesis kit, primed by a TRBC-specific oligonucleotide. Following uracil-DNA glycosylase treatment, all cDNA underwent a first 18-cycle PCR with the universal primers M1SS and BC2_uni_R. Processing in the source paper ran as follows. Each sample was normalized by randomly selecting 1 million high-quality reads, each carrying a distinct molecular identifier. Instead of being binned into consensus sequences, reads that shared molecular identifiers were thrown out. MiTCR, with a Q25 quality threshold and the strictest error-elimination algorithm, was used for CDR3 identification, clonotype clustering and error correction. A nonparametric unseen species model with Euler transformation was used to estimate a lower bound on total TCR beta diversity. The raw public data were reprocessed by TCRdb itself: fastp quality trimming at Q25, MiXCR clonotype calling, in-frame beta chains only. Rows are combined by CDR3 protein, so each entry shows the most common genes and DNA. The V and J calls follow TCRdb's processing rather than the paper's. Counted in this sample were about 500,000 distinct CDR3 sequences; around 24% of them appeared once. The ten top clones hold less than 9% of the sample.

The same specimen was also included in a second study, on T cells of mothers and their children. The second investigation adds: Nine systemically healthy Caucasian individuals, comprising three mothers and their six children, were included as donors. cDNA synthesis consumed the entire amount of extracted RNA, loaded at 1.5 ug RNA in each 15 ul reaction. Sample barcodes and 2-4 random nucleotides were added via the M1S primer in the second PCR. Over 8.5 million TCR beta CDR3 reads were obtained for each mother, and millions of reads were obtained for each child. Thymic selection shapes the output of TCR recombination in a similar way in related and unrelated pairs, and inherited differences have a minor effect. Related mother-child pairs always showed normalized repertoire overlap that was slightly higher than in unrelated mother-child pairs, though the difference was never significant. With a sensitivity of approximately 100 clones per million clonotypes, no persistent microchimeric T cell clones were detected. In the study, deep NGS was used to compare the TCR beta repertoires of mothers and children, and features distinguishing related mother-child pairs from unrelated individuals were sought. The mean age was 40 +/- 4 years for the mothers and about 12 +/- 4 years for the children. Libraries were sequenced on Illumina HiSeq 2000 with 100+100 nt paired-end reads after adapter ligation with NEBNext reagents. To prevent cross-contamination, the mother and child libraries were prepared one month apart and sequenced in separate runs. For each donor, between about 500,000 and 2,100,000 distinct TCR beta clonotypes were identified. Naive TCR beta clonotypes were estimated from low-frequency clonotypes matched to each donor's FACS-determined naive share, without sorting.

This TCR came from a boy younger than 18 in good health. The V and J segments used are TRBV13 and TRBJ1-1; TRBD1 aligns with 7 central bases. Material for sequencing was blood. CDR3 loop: CASSGGTAEAFF. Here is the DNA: TGTGCCAGCAGCGGCGGGACAGCTGAAGCTTTCTTT. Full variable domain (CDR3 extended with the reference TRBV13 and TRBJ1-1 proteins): AAGVIQSPRHLIKEKRETATLKCYPIPRHDTVYWYQQGPGQDPQFLISFYEKMQSDKGSIPDRFSAQQFSDYHSELNMSSLELGDSALYFCASSGGTAEAFFGQGTRLTVV.